Below are 10 T cell receptor beta chains sequenced from a single sample in a study of blood T cell repertoires in COVID-19. Libraries were prepared by immunoSEQ multiplex PCR; TCRdb keeps only in-frame clonotypes and omits some of them. The data show some 160,000 clones, with 88% seen just once and more than 6.5% held by the top ten. Specimen: PBMCs or T cells enriched from blood (not recorded which). Every receptor here comes from a woman between 45 and 60 years old who had recovered from COVID-19.

The gene calls are TRBV18 and TRBJ1-4; D may be TRBD1 (5 bases). The germline V gene encodes CDR1 KGHSH and CDR2 LQKENI. The CDR3 has 18 residues. V dropped 2 bases and J dropped 1 base, with 17 bases sitting between them. As DNA, the CDR3 is TGTGCCAGCTCACCAGGTCGGGCGCAGGGATTAACTAATGAAAAACTGTTTTTT. Translation gives CASSPGRAQGLTNEKLFF.

The V and J genes are TRBV5-1 and TRBJ2-5; TRBD2 might be the D (6 bases). Germline loops: CDR1 SGHRS, CDR2 YFSETQ. CDR3 length equals 15 residues. V shed 0 bases and J shed 1 base, with 10 bases lying between them. The DNA for the CDR3 is TGCGCCAGCAGCTTGGTAGGAGGGCTCCAAGAGACCCAGTACTTC. Its protein is CASSLVGGLQETQYF.

The V and J genes are TRBV3-1 (or the pseudogene TRBV3-2) and TRBJ2-5; a weak D match, TRBD2 (6 bases). From germline, CDR1 is LGHDT and CDR2 YNNKEL (reference sequence). The CDR3 spans 14 residues. V lost 0 bases and J 9 bases, leaving 14 bases between the germline ends. In nucleotides, the CDR3 is TGTGCCAGCAGCCAAGATCCCGGTACGGGGGCCCAGTACTTC. Its translation: CASSQDPGTGAQYF.

The chain couples TRBV21-1 to TRBJ1-2. TRBV21-1 is shown as a pseudogene. This CDR3 region has 13 residues. The CDR3 nucleotides read TGTGCCAGCGTGAACGGAGCTAACTATGGCTACACCTTC. It encodes CASVNGANYGYTF.

This chain joins TRBV18 and TRBJ2-1, with 8 positions matching TRBD2. There are 16 residues in the CDR3. The V gene end was trimmed by 3 bases and the J gene end by 0 bases; junction bases not matched to a gene: 4. Germline assignment: CDR1 KGHSH and CDR2 LQKENI. CDR3 DNA sequence: TGTGCCAGCTCACCTGCCGGGGGGGCCTCCTACAATGAGCAGTTCTTC. Its translation: CASSPAGGASYNEQFF.

This rearrangement joins TRBV6-6 to TRBJ2-1, with 11 bases fitting TRBD1. Looked up from germline, CDR1 is MNHNY and CDR2 is SVGAGI (reference sequence). This CDR3 is 17 amino acids long. Trimming removed 5 bases from V and 5 bases from J; junction bases left unmatched: 11. The CDR3 spells CASSPGTGGFQNNEQFF. The CDR3 DNA reads as TGTGCCAGCAGTCCCGGGACAGGGGGTTTCCAGAACAATGAGCAGTTCTTC.

The chain is built from TRBV9 and TRBJ2-3; perhaps TRBD2 as D (6 bases). Deletions cut 0 bases from V and 4 bases from J, with 12 bases between. The CDR3 contains 15 residues. Per germline, CDR1 SGDLS and CDR2 YYNGEE. CDR3 in amino acids: CASSVGGSGADTQYF. DNA for the CDR3: TGTGCCAGCAGCGTAGGGGGTAGCGGAGCAGATACGCAGTATTTT.

The rearrangement joins TRBV5-1 to TRBJ1-4; TRBD1 is a possible D gene (6 bases). Germline V gives CDR1 SGHRS, CDR2 YFSETQ. The CDR3 totals 16 residues. The ends were cut back, 0 bases at V and 3 bases at J, with 12 bases in the middle. CDR3 DNA sequence: TGCGCCAGCAGCTTGGTGTCGTCAGGGGCTAATGAAAAACTGTTTTTT. Its protein is CASSLVSSGANEKLFF.

The CDR3 reads CATSDGRANQPQHF. CDR3 sequence (DNA): TGTGCCACCAGTGATGGCAGGGCCAATCAGCCCCAGCATTTT. The chain has TRBV24-1 and TRBJ1-5, with a tentative D call TRBD1 (5 bases). CDR3 length equals 14 residues. CDR1 is KGHDR and CDR2 is SFDVKD in the germline V gene. Trimming left V 3 bases short and J 3 bases short, with 8 bases between.

The gene calls are TRBV28 and TRBJ2-6, with a possible D match to TRBD2 (5 bases). Trimming left V 2 bases short and J 0 bases short, with 8 bases between. CDR1 and CDR2 from the germline V gene are MDHEN and SYDVKM. The CDR3 is 16 amino acids. The CDR3 loop is CASSLMGSSGANVLTF. The CDR3 DNA follows: TGTGCCAGCAGTTTAATGGGGAGCTCTGGGGCCAACGTCCTGACTTTC.